The 8 T cell receptor beta chains given below trace back to one sample, sequenced in a study of Tregs in tolerant kidney transplant recipients. The nonmyeloablative bone marrow transplants came from related graft donors, with transient mixed chimerism. The assay was immunoSEQ multiplex PCR, and TCRdb's table has in-frame clones only and misses some. The table shows approximately 81,000 clones, with more than 85% occurring only once. The source was CD4+ T cells from blood (PBMCs), collected 24 months after the transplant. The receptors here all came from a human patient who received a combined kidney and bone marrow transplant. Some T cells may be the graft donor's.

The V call is TRBV5-4, the J call TRBJ2-3; 7 bases map to TRBD2. Germline V gives CDR1 SGHNT, CDR2 YYREEE (reference sequence). V trimming: 0 bases; J trimming: 11 bases; junction bases outside the gene matches: 6. The CDR3 length is 13 residues. The CDR3 DNA follows: TGTGCCAGCAGCTTGGGGAGCGGGGCCCAGCAGTATTTT. Protein product: CASSLGSGAQQYF.

The chain employs TRBV19 and TRBJ2-1; 12 positions agree with TRBD2. This CDR3 spans 17 amino acids. Unmatched junction bases numbered 9, after V lost 3 bases and J lost 6 bases. Germline loops: CDR1 LNHDA, CDR2 SQIVND (reference sequence). In DNA form, the CDR3 reads TGTGCCAGTAGTATGAGGCTAGCGGGAGGGCCGGGCAATGAGCAGTTCTTC. This codes for CASSMRLAGGPGNEQFF.

V usage is TRBV7-2 and J usage is TRBJ2-5; the D gene is possibly TRBD2 (5 bases). The V end lost 8 bases, the J end lost 4 bases, and 11 bases lay between the germline ends. CDR1 SGHTA and CDR2 FQGNSA come from the germline V gene. This CDR3 is built from 12 residues. The CDR3 here is CASREAGETQYF. In DNA, the CDR3 is TGTGCCAGCCGCGAGGCGGGAGAGACCCAGTACTTC.

In its sample, this clone was seen once. The CDR3 DNA follows: TGTGCCAGCACCCCCAGCGGGGCGATAAACACAGATACGCAGTATTTT. As protein: CASTPSGAINTDTQYF. The V call is TRBV5-4, the J call TRBJ2-3, with 7 bases aligning to TRBD2. This CDR3 has 16 amino acids. V lost 6 bases to trimming and J lost 2 bases; unmatched junction nucleotides: 12. The V gene's germline CDR1 is SGHNT and CDR2 YYREEE (reference sequence).

The chain uses TRBV27 and TRBJ1-3; perhaps TRBD1 as D (5 bases). The germline V gene has CDR1 MNHEY and CDR2 SMNVEV (reference sequence). This CDR3 spans 18 amino acids. The V and J ends lost 0 bases and 9 bases respectively, with 24 bases between them. Written as DNA, the CDR3 is TGTGCCAGCAGTTTATCGAGACCTATGGGGTCCGGCGGGGGCACCATATATTTT. Translating it yields CASSLSRPMGSGGGTIYF.

This chain uses TRBV6-4 with TRBJ2-1; D possibly corresponds to TRBD2 (5 bases). CDR3 size: 18 residues. Trimming stripped 0 bases from V and 1 base from J, with 16 bases between. Per the germline V gene, CDR1 is MRHNA and CDR2 is SNTAGT. The CDR3 nucleotides are TGTGCCAGCAGTGACTCCCCTCGAATGAGAGGGTCCTACAATGAGCAGTTCTTC. This codes for CASSDSPRMRGSYNEQFF.

The rearrangement joins TRBV15 to TRBJ2-5, with 7 positions matching TRBD1. J gave up 5 bases and V 5 bases, and 8 bases lay outside the gene matches. In germline, CDR1 is LNHNV, CDR2 YYDKDF (reference sequence). The CDR3 loop spans 14 amino acids. The CDR3 region is CATSRRDSQETQYF. The CDR3 DNA sequence: TGTGCCACCAGCCGAAGGGACAGTCAGGAGACCCAGTACTTC.

The rearrangement joins TRBV4-3 to TRBJ2-5, with 11 bases matching TRBD1. The V segment lost 4 bases and the J segment 1 base; nucleotides outside the gene matches: 14. Per germline, CDR1 LGHNA and CDR2 YSLEER. The CDR3 totals 19 residues. The CDR3 DNA is TGCGCCAGCAGCCGAAGGACAGGGGGCACGGCGGGGACCCAAGAGACCCAGTACTTC. It yields the protein CASSRRTGGTAGTQETQYF.